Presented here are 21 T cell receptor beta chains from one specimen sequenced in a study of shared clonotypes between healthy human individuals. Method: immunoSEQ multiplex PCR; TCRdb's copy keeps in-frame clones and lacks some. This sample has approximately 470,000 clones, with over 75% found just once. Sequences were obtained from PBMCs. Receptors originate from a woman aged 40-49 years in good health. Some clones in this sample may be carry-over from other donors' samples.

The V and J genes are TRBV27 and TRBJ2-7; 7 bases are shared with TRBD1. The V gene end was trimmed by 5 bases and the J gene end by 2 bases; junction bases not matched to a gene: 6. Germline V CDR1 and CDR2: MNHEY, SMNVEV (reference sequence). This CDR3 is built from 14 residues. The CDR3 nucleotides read TGTGCCAGCAGTATCCGGGACAGAGCCTACGAGCAGTACTTC. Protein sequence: CASSIRDRAYEQYF.

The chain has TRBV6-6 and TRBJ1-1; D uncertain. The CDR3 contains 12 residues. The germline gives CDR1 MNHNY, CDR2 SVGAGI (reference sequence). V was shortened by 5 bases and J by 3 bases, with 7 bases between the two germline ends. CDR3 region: CASSPPYTEAFF. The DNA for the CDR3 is TGTGCCAGCAGTCCACCCTACACTGAAGCTTTCTTT.

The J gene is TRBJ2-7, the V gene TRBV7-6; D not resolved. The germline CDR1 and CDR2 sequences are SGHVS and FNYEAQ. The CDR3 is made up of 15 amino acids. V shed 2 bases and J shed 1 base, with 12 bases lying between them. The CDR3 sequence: CASSLTPAGSYEQYF. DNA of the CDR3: TGTGCCAGCAGCTTAACTCCGGCAGGATCCTACGAGCAGTACTTC.

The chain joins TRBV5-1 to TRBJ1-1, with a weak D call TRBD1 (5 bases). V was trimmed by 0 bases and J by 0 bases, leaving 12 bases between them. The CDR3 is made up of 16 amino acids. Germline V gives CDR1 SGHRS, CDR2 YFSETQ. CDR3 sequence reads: CASSLGGLNMNTEAFF. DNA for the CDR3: TGCGCCAGCAGCTTGGGGGGCTTAAACATGAACACTGAAGCTTTCTTT. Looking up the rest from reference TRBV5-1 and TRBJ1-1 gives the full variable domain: KAGVTQTPRYLIKTRGQQVTLSCSPISGHRSVSWYQQTPGQGLQFLFEYFSETQRNKGNFPGRFSGRQFSNSRSEMNVSTLELGDSALYLCASSLGGLNMNTEAFFGQGTRLTVV.

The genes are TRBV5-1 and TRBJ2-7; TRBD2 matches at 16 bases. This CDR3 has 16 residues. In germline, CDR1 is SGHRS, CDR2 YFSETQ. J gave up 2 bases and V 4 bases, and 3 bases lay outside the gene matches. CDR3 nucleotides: TGCGCCAGCAGCCTTGGGACTAGCGGGAGGGCCTACGAGCAGTACTTC. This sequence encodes CASSLGTSGRAYEQYF.

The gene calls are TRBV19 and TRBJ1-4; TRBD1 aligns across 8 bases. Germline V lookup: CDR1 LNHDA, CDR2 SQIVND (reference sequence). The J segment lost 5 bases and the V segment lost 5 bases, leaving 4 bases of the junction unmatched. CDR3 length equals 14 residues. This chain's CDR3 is CASSPWDRNEKLFF. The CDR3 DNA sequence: TGTGCCAGTAGTCCCTGGGACAGGAATGAAAAACTGTTTTTT.

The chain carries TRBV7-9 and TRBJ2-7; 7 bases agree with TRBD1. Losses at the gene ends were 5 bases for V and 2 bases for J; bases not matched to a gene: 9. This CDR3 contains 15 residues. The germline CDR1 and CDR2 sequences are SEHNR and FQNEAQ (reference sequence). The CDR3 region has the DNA TGTGCCAGCAGCCCCCGGACAGGACCCACCTACGAGCAGTACTTC. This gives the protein CASSPRTGPTYEQYF.

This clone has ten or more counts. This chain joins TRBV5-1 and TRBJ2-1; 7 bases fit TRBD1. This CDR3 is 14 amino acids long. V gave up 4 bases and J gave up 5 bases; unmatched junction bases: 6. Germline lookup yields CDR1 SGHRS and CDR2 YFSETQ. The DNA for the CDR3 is TGCGCCAGCAGCCCAGACAGGGCCGACAATGAGCAGTTCTTC. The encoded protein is CASSPDRADNEQFF.

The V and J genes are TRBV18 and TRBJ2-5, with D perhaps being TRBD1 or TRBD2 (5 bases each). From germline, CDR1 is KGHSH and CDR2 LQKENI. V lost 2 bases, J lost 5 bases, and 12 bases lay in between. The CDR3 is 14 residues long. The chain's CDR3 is CASSPEGRRETQYF. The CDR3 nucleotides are TGTGCCAGCTCACCAGAGGGGCGTAGGGAGACCCAGTACTTC.

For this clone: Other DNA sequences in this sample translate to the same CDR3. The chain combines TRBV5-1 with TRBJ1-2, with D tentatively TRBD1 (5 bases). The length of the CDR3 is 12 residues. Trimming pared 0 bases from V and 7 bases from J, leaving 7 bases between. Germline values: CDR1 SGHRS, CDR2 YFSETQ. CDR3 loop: CASSLEGFGYTF. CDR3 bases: TGCGCCAGCAGCTTGGAGGGGTTTGGCTACACCTTC. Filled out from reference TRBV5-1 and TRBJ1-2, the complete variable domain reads KAGVTQTPRYLIKTRGQQVTLSCSPISGHRSVSWYQQTPGQGLQFLFEYFSETQRNKGNFPGRFSGRQFSNSRSEMNVSTLELGDSALYLCASSLEGFGYTFGSGTRLTVV.

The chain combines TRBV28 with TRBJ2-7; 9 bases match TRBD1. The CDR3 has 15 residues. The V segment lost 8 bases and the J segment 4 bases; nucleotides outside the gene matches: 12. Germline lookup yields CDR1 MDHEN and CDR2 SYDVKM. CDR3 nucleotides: TGTGCCAGCCTCCTTTCCCCGGGACAGGGTTACGAGCAGTACTTC. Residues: CASLLSPGQGYEQYF.

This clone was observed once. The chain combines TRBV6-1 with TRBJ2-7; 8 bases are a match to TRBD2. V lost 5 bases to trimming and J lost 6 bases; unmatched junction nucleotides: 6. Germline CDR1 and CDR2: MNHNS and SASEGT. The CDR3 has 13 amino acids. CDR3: CASSRTSLVEQYF. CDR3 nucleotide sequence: TGTGCCAGCAGTAGGACTAGCTTAGTCGAGCAGTACTTC.

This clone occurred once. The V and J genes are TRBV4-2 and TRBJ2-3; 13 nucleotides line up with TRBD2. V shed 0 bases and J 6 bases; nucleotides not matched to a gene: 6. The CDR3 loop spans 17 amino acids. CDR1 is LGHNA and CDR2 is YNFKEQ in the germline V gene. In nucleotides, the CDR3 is TGTGCCAGCAGCCAAGATAGGACTAGCGGGAGTCTTGATACGCAGTATTTT. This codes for CASSQDRTSGSLDTQYF.

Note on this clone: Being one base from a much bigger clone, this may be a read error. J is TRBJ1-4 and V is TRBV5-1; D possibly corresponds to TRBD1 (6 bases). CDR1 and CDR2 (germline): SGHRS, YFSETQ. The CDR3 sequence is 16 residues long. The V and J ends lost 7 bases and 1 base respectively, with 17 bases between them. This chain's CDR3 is CASGPQGLGTNEKLFF. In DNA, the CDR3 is TGCGCCAGCGGCCCCCAGGGGTTGGGAACTAATGAAAAACTGTTTTTT.

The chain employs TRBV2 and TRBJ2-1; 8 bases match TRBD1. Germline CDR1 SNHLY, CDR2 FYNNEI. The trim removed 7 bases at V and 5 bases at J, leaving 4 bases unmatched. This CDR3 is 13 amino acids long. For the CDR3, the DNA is TGTGCCAGCATGAAGGACAGGGACAATGAGCAGTTCTTC. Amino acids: CASMKDRDNEQFF.

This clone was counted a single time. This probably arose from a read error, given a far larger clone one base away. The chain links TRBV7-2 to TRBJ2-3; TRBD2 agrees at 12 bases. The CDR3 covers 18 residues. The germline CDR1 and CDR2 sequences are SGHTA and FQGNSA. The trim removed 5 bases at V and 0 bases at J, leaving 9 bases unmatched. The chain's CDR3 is CASSPVLAGGPSTDTQYF. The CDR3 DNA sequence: TGTGCCAGCAGCCCCGTGCTAGCGGGAGGGCCCAGCACAGATACGCAGTATTTT.

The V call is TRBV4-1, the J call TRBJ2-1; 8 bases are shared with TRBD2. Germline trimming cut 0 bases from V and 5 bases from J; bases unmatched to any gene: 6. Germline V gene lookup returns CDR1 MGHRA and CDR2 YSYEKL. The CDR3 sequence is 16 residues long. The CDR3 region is CASSQDWTSSHNEQFF. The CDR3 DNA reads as TGCGCCAGCAGCCAAGATTGGACTAGCAGCCACAATGAGCAGTTCTTC.

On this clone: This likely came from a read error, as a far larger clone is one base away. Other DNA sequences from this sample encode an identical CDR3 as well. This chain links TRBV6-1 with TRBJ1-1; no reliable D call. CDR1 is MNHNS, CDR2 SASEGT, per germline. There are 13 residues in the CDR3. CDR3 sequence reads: CASSERNINEAFF. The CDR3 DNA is TGTGCCAGCAGTGAGAGAAATATAAATGAAGCTTTTTTT.

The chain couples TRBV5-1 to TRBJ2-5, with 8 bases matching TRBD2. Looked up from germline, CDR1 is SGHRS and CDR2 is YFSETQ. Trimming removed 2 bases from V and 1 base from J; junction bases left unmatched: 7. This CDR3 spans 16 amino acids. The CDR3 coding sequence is TGCGCCAGCAGCTTCGGGACTAGTGGGGCCCAAGAGACCCAGTACTTC. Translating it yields CASSFGTSGAQETQYF.

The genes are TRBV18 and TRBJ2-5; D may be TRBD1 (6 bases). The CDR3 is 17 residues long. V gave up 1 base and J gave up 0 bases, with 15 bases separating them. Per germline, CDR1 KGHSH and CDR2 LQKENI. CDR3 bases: TGTGCCAGCTCACCACAAACAGGGACCCCACACCAAGAGACCCAGTACTTC. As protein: CASSPQTGTPHQETQYF.

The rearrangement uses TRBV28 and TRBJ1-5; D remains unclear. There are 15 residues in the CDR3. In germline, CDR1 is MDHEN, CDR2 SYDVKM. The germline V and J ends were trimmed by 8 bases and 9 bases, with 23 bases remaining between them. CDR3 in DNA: TGTGCCAGCTCAACCGGGCTTTCAGGTTTTTCGCCCCAGCATTTT. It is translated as CASSTGLSGFSPQHF.